This record looks at one TCR beta chain sequence and its context. The antigen is undetermined. TCRdb keeps only in-frame clones here, not all; method: immunoSEQ multiplex PCR. Of about 120,000 clones listed, roughly 92% are singletons. The CDR3 runs 14 residues. Germline V lookup: CDR1 SGHRS, CDR2 YFSETQ. V dropped 0 bases and J dropped 12 bases, with 16 bases sitting between them. Unstimulated Tregs (CD4+CD25+CD127-) and CD4+CD25- non-Tregs were sorted from PBMCs. The data belong to a study of Tregs in tolerant kidney transplant recipients. Study outcomes and limitations: Biological reproducibility was not directly addressed, but technical replication error appeared minimal.

V usage is TRBV5-1 and J usage is TRBJ1-5; a possible D gene is TRBD1 (5 bases). Sequences were obtained from CD4+ T cells from blood. The clonotype was recovered from a human donor in good health. The CDR3 sequence is CASSLAGDGERQHF. The CDR3 DNA follows: TGCGCCAGCAGCTTGGCCGGGGACGGAGAGCGCCAGCATTTT.